The 9 T cell receptor beta chains below come from one sample, sequenced in a study of T cells after posttransplantation cyclophosphamide. TCRdb's copy holds only in-frame clones and misses some; the assay was immunoSEQ multiplex PCR. The sample was found to contain about 24,000 clones, and every one recurs. Sequencing used PBMCs. These TCRs come from a woman aged 50 to 60 in good health, CMV-negative, and a related stem cell transplant donor.

This clone was seen at least ten times. This chain connects TRBV18 to TRBJ1-4, with 12 bases matching TRBD1. Trimming removed 0 bases from V and 7 bases from J; junction bases left unmatched: 9. This CDR3 has 18 amino acids. The germline V gene encodes CDR1 KGHSH and CDR2 LQKENI. CDR3 nucleotides: TGTGCCAGCTCACCACCGGGACAGGGGGCGCGTGTAGGTGAAAAACTGTTTTTT. Protein product: CASSPPGQGARVGEKLFF.

Many counts were recorded for this clone. The chain is built from TRBV5-4 and TRBJ2-1; D not resolved. The CDR3 sequence is 14 residues long. Germline CDR1 and CDR2: SGHNT and YYREEE (reference sequence). Trimming took 0 bases from V and 1 from J, leaving 5 bases between them. The CDR3 sequence: CASSLVESYNEQFF. CDR3 coding DNA: TGTGCCAGCAGCTTGGTGGAGTCCTACAATGAGCAGTTCTTC.

This clone occurred many times. This chain joins TRBV7-2 and TRBJ1-1; 8 bases line up with TRBD1. CDR1 and CDR2 (germline): SGHTA, FQGNSA. V trimming: 1 base; J trimming: 5 bases; junction bases outside the gene matches: 3. The CDR3 has 14 residues. The DNA for the CDR3 is TGTGCCAGCAGCTTAGTACAGGGGGGGACTGAAGCTTTCTTT. Translating gives CASSLVQGGTEAFF.

This clone was seen ten or more times. The chain is built from TRBV11-1 and TRBJ1-2; D is possibly TRBD1 (6 bases). Trimming took 0 bases from V and 8 from J, leaving 10 bases between them. The CDR3 is 13 residues long. Germline V CDR1 and CDR2: SGHAT, FQDESV (reference sequence). The CDR3 loop reads CASSLAGGGGYTF. The DNA of the CDR3 is TGTGCCAGCAGCTTAGCTGGGGGCGGCGGCTACACCTTC.

This clone was recorded at least ten times. The CDR3 bases are TGTGCCAGCAGCGTAGGGGTTGGAGCAGGGGGCACTGAAGCTTTCTTT. It translates to CASSVGVGAGGTEAFF. The chain couples TRBV9 to TRBJ1-1; 7 bases match TRBD1. CDR1 and CDR2 (germline): SGDLS, YYNGEE. The CDR3 spans 16 residues. V was pared by 0 bases and J by 4 bases, with 9 bases of the junction left unmatched. Complete variable domain (other parts from reference TRBV9 and TRBJ1-1): DSGVTQTPKHLITATGQRVTLRCSPRSGDLSVYWYQQSLDQGLQFLIQYYNGEERAKGNILERFSAQQFPDLHSELNLSSLELGDSALYFCASSVGVGAGGTEAFFGQGTRLTVV.

In its sample, this clone was seen many times. The chain links TRBV9 to TRBJ1-2; the D gene is possibly TRBD1 (5 bases). This CDR3 has 15 residues. Trimming removed 0 bases from V and 4 bases from J, with 13 bases in between. CDR1 and CDR2 (germline): SGDLS, YYNGEE. The CDR3 bases are TGTGCCAGCAGCGTAGTTTCGGACACGACCTATGGCTACACCTTC. This sequence encodes CASSVVSDTTYGYTF. Full variable domain (missing parts from reference TRBV9 and TRBJ1-2): DSGVTQTPKHLITATGQRVTLRCSPRSGDLSVYWYQQSLDQGLQFLIQYYNGEERAKGNILERFSAQQFPDLHSELNLSSLELGDSALYFCASSVVSDTTYGYTFGSGTRLTVV.

There are many counts of this clone. The V gene is TRBV28, the J gene TRBJ1-5; 10 bases are a match to TRBD1. J gave up 9 bases and V 3 bases, and 8 bases lay outside the gene matches. The CDR3 runs to 15 residues. The germline CDR1 and CDR2 sequences are MDHEN and SYDVKM. This CDR3 reads CASSLTGGLGSPQHF. Written as DNA, the CDR3 is TGTGCCAGCAGTTTGACAGGGGGCCTGGGATCGCCCCAGCATTTT.

This clone appeared many times. The V gene is TRBV28, the J gene TRBJ2-1; TRBD2 is a possible D gene (5 bases). CDR3 size: 16 residues. V shed 5 bases and J shed 0 bases, with 14 bases lying between them. CDR1 is MDHEN and CDR2 is SYDVKM in the germline V gene. The CDR3 DNA reads TGTGCCAGCAGTGACTTTAGCGCTAGCTCCTACAATGAGCAGTTCTTC. It specifies CASSDFSASSYNEQFF.

The sample holds many counts of this clone. The chain links TRBV2 to TRBJ2-1, with D perhaps matching TRBD2 (5 bases). Germline V CDR1 and CDR2: SNHLY, FYNNEI. Trimming shortened V by 6 bases and J by 6 bases, and 15 bases separated the two germline ends. This CDR3 comprises 14 residues. The CDR3 DNA follows: TGTGCCAGCAGGCCGGGATTCGCCCTCAATGAGCAGTTCTTC. Its translation: CASRPGFALNEQFF. The full variable domain, its missing parts supplied by reference TRBV2 and TRBJ2-1, is EPEVTQTPSHQVTQMGQEVILRCVPISNHLYFYWYRQILGQKVEFLVSFYNNEISEKSEIFDDQFSVERPDGSNFTLKIRSTKLEDSAMYFCASRPGFALNEQFFGPGTRLTVL.